This T cell receptor beta chain was obtained from a study of blood T cell repertoires in COVID-19 (TCRdb year 2020). With regard to the full study: Recovered participants in ImmuneRACE Cohort 3 were defined by two consecutive negative NP/OP PCR tests, clearance by a healthcare professional, or resolution of symptoms. Samples covering the acute and convalescent phases of COVID-19 were provided by collaborators in the United States, Italy and Spain. The material from the prospective study consisted of cDNA or gDNA derived from T cells, B-cell-depleted T cells, or PBMCs. Subjects who had been exposed to COVID-19, were actively infected with it, or had recovered from it provided the deeply sampled blood TCRbeta repertoires that made up the dataset. The repertoires were made available in a free public database intended to serve as a resource for research on the immune response to SARS-CoV-2. The samples were drawn from the first 160 participants of the ongoing ImmuneRACE study and from under 1,500 subjects provided by 6 global collaborators. Sample metadata almost always included a de-identified subject ID, COVID-19 status, age in years and sex. Where available, HLA class I and class II types were taken from metadata supplied by the sample provider and were not determined by assay-based typing. What the work shows at the level of the full study, not this receptor alone: The quantity of clinical and demographic metadata differed by source and by participant and was supplied without curation.

Enrolling through a virtual design, the prospective study's participants ranged in age from roughly 18 to 90 years and lived across 24 United States geographic areas. To assign participants to cohorts, the prospective study relied on clinical history that participants themselves reported in a screening survey and a study questionnaire. Each participant in the prospective study had whole blood, serum and a nasopharyngeal or oropharyngeal swab collected by mobile phlebotomists. Participants in the prospective study had the option to provide additional blood draws and questionnaires over a 2-month period. Blood samples from the prospective study were shipped frozen or at room temperature prior to DNA extraction. CDR1 and CDR2, looked up from the germline V gene, are LGHNA and YNFKEQ. Counted from cysteine to phenylalanine, this CDR3 has 17 amino acids. Only the CDR3 region is kept as DNA, spanning 51 bases read in frame from base 1. V is clipped by 4 bases and J by 2 bases, and the sequence between their germline boundaries is 17 bases long.

The immunoSEQ Assay, a bias-controlled multiplex PCR, was used to amplify TCRbeta CDR3 regions from genomic DNA. The original pipeline was this. Nucleated cell counts per sample were estimated from amplification of reference gene primers within the assay. To quantify the absolute abundance of each unique TCRbeta CDR3 rearrangement, sequence reads were collapsed and filtered. For each sample, productive Simpson clonality was calculated as the square root of Simpson's diversity index across productive rearrangements. Entries here come from immuneACCESS through TCRdb and include only in-frame sequences with V and J called. Some clones fail to appear in such tables; in the studies checked, an unresolved V gene covers under half of the shortfall, and the cause of the remainder is unknown. D and trimming come from the DNA, and the V and J calls and clone size come from that table. The sample data list roughly 210,000 clones, and around 86% of these were observed just once. Roughly 7.1% of the sample lies in the top ten.

In the case of this clone: Its cognate antigen has yet to be identified. No much larger clone is present one base from it, and per-base qualities are unavailable.

The chain joins TRBV4-2 to TRBJ2-2; there is no confident call for the D gene. The specimen was PBMCs or T cells enriched from blood (not recorded which). This clonotype originated in a man aged 30 to 39 in a cohort exposed to, infected with or recovered from COVID-19 (not recorded which). The CDR3 loop reads CASSPGSMAANTGELFF. DNA sequence: TGTGCCAGCAGCCCCGGATCGATGGCGGCTAACACCGGGGAGCTGTTTTTT.